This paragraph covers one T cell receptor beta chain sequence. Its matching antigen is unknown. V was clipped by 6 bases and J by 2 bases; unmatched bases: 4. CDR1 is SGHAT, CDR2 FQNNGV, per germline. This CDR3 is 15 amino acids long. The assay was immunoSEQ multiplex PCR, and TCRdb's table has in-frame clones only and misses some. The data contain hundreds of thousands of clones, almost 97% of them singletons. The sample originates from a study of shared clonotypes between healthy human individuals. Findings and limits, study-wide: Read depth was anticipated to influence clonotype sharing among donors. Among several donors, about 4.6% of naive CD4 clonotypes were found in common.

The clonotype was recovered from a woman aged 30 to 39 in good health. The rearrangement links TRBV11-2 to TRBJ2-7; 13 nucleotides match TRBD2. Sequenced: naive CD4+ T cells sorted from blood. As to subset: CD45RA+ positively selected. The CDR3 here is CASSLLAGGTYEQYF. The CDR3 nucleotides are TGTGCCAGCAGTTTACTAGCGGGAGGGACCTACGAGCAGTACTTC.